This TCR beta chain was captured by sequencing in a study of blood T cell repertoires in COVID-19. As for the study in general: Some COVID-19 samples were acute and others convalescent; all came from the United States, Italy and Spain. Sample material is recorded as cDNA or gDNA derived from T cells, B-cell-depleted T cells, or PBMCs.

Germline-derived CDR1 and CDR2 are MDHEN and SYDVKM. The V segment lost 6 bases and the J segment 5 bases; nucleotides outside the gene matches: 9. The CDR3 sequence is 16 residues long. Study processing details: Amplification from reference gene primers served as the basis for estimated nucleated cell counts. Some clones are missing from TCRdb's copy, which holds only in-frame ones; the method was immunoSEQ multiplex PCR. Clonal size and the V and J genes are those of that table, whereas D and trimming came from the DNA. The sample records 90,000 to 120,000 clones, roughly 90% being singletons. Sequencing was performed on peripheral blood. The TCR sequence derives from a man between 35 and 55 years old with active or convalescent COVID-19. The chain joins TRBV28 to TRBJ1-5; 11 bases line up with TRBD1. The CDR3 spells CASRLTGTGGYQPQHF. DNA for the CDR3: TGTGCCAGCAGACTGACCGGGACAGGGGGTTATCAGCCCCAGCATTTT. The whole variable domain, filled in from reference TRBV28 and TRBJ1-5, reads DVKVTQSSRYLVKRTGEKVFLECVQDMDHENMFWYRQDPGLGLRLIYFSYDVKMKEKGDIPEGYSVSREKKERFSLILESASTNQTSMYLCASRLTGTGGYQPQHFGDGTRLSIL.